Listed below are T cell receptor beta chains from one sample, sequenced in a study of blood T cell repertoires in COVID-19. Using immunoSEQ multiplex PCR, the repertoire was profiled, and TCRdb retains in-frame clones only, with some absent. The data show approximately 46,000 clones, around 88% seen once. What was sequenced was peripheral blood. The source of these receptors is a human donor in a cohort sampled during active COVID-19. CDR3s include the opening cysteine and the closing phenylalanine or tryptophan. A D gene is named only where the DNA matches it firmly. Clone size appears in some rows only: once, few, many, or a class for an expanded clone.

size	D	V	J	CDR3	DNA
NA	NA	TRBV27	TRBJ2-1	CASKIPRQGNEQFF	TGTGCCAGCAAAATCCCGAGGCAGGGCAATGAGCAGTTCTTC
once	NA	TRBV5-6	TRBJ1-5	CASRQYTGQYSNQPQHF	TGTGCCAGCAGGCAATATACGGGACAATATAGCAATCAGCCCCAGCATTTT
NA	TRBD2	TRBV4-2	TRBJ2-4	CASSQDSETSGNIQYF	TGTGCCAGCAGCCAAGATTCTGAGACTAGCGGAAACATTCAGTACTTC
NA	NA	TRBV10-3	TRBJ1-3	CAISDLGPYSGNTIYF	TGTGCCATCAGTGACCTGGGGCCATACTCTGGAAACACCATATATTTT
NA	TRBD1	TRBV18	TRBJ2-3	CASSPGQGGDTQYF	TGTGCCAGCTCACCGGGACAGGGAGGAGATACGCAGTATTTT
NA	NA	TRBV6-5	TRBJ2-2	CASSPPGQFTGELFF	TGTGCCAGCAGTCCCCCAGGGCAGTTCACCGGGGAGCTGTTTTTT
NA	TRBD1	TRBV9	TRBJ1-1	CASSAAVVGQGNTEAFF	TGTGCCAGCAGCGCCGCTGTCGTTGGACAGGGGAACACTGAAGCTTTCTTT
NA	TRBD2	TRBV5-3	TRBJ2-7	CARSLDGLAGGPGTYEQYF	TGTGCCAGAAGCTTGGACGGACTAGCGGGAGGGCCGGGAACCTACGAGCAGTACTTC
NA	NA	TRBV5-4	TRBJ2-3	CASSLGGGDTDTQYF	TGTGCCAGCAGCTTGGGGGGCGGGGACACAGATACGCAGTATTTT
NA	TRBD1	TRBV7-8	TRBJ1-2	CASSPQGKHYGYTF	TGTGCCAGCAGCCCACAGGGGAAACACTATGGCTACACCTTC
NA	TRBD1	TRBV7-2	TRBJ2-3	CASQEDRGRTDTQYF	TGTGCCAGTCAAGAAGACAGGGGGCGCACAGATACGCAGTATTTT
NA	NA	TRBV3-1/TRBV3-2	TRBJ1-2	CASSPGGGQRVGYTF	TGTGCCAGCAGCCCAGGCGGGGGGCAACGAGTTGGCTACACCTTC
NA	TRBD2	TRBV4-1	TRBJ2-1	CASSQPRLAGGEDEQFF	TGCGCCAGCAGCCAACCCCGACTAGCGGGAGGTGAGGATGAGCAGTTCTTC
NA	TRBD1	TRBV7-2	TRBJ1-1	CASSHDRGRSGTEAFF	TGTGCCAGCAGCCACGACAGGGGGCGAAGTGGCACTGAAGCTTTCTTT
NA	TRBD1	TRBV20-1	TRBJ1-1	CSAGQGQRAFF	TGCAGTGCGGGACAGGGCCAGAGAGCTTTCTTT
NA	NA	TRBV6-2/TRBV6-3	TRBJ1-4	CASSYAGTYNEKLFF	TGTGCCAGCAGTTACGCCGGGACATACAATGAAAAACTGTTTTTT
NA	TRBD1	TRBV11-2	TRBJ1-3	CASSAGQGSLDTIYF	TGTGCCAGCAGCGCCGGACAGGGGTCCTTGGACACCATATATTTT
NA	NA	TRBV6-4	TRBJ2-1	CASRGEDYNEQFF	TGTGCCAGCAGGGGGGAGGACTACAATGAGCAGTTCTTC
NA	TRBD2	TRBV19	TRBJ2-3	CASTEAGGTDTQYF	TGTGCCAGTACCGAGGCGGGAGGCACAGATACGCAGTATTTT